Listed below are T cell receptor beta chains from one sample, sequenced in a study of T cells in tuberculosis. This table comes from immunoSEQ multiplex PCR, and its TCRdb copy is limited to in-frame clones, with some not included. The sample lists 55,000 to 60,000 clones, roughly 90% occurring once. Sample: CD1b-GMM tetramer-negative cells sorted from PBMCs. All receptors come from an adult woman with latent tuberculosis. Each CDR3 is given with its conserved first and last residue. A D gene is named only where the DNA matches it firmly. The size of a clone is reported for some rows only, either as once, few or many, or as a class for expanded clones.

v_gene: TRBV18
d_gene: NA
abundance: once
j_gene: TRBJ1-2
CDR3nt: TGTGCCAGCTCAACCGAATTCCAGTCCTATGGCTACACCTTC
CDR3aa: CASSTEFQSYGYTF

v_gene: TRBV13
d_gene: TRBD1
abundance: NA
j_gene: TRBJ2-3
CDR3nt: TGTGCCAGCAGCCAGGGACAGGGGACAGATACGCAGTATTTT
CDR3aa: CASSQGQGTDTQYF

v_gene: TRBV5-1
d_gene: TRBD2
abundance: NA
j_gene: TRBJ2-1
CDR3nt: TGCGCCAGCAGCCTTCTATCTAGCGGGGGGGCCATTGAGCAGTTCTTC
CDR3aa: CASSLLSSGGAIEQFF

v_gene: TRBV11-2
d_gene: NA
abundance: NA
j_gene: TRBJ1-3
CDR3nt: TGTGCCAGCAGCTTAGAAGCGTCTGGAAACACCATATATTTT
CDR3aa: CASSLEASGNTIYF

v_gene: TRBV18
d_gene: TRBD1
abundance: NA
j_gene: TRBJ1-3
CDR3nt: TGTGCCAGCTCACCACGTAGGGGGCTTGGAGGAAACACCATATATTTT
CDR3aa: CASSPRRGLGGNTIYF

v_gene: TRBV7-9
d_gene: NA
abundance: once
j_gene: TRBJ1-2
CDR3nt: TGTGCCAGCAGCTCCCATGAGCAAGCGGAGAATGGCTACACCTTC
CDR3aa: CASSSHEQAENGYTF

v_gene: TRBV5-6
d_gene: TRBD2
abundance: NA
j_gene: TRBJ2-2
CDR3nt: TGTGCCAGCAGCTTGGCCCGCGGGGGAAACACCGGGGAGCTGTTTTTT
CDR3aa: CASSLARGGNTGELFF

v_gene: TRBV4-3
d_gene: NA
abundance: NA
j_gene: TRBJ1-2
CDR3nt: TGCGCCAGCAGCCAAGATTTAAGGGGTTATGGCTACACCTTC
CDR3aa: CASSQDLRGYGYTF

v_gene: TRBV19
d_gene: NA
abundance: NA
j_gene: TRBJ2-1
CDR3nt: TGTGCCAGTAGTATAGGAGGGGGTAGCGGGTACAATGAGCAGTTCTTC
CDR3aa: CASSIGGGSGYNEQFF

v_gene: TRBV5-1
d_gene: NA
abundance: NA
j_gene: TRBJ1-1
CDR3nt: TGCGCCAGCGGAGAACTGGGGCTTAACACTGAAGCTTTCTTT
CDR3aa: CASGELGLNTEAFF

v_gene: TRBV4-1
d_gene: TRBD2
abundance: NA
j_gene: TRBJ2-1
CDR3nt: TGCGCCAGCAGCCAAGAAGGGACTATCAATGAGCAGTTCTTC
CDR3aa: CASSQEGTINEQFF

v_gene: TRBV28
d_gene: NA
abundance: NA
j_gene: TRBJ2-7
CDR3nt: TGTGCCAGCAGTTCTGTTTGGGAAAGCCAAGGGGCCGGGGAGCAGTACTTC
CDR3aa: CASSSVWESQGAGEQYF

v_gene: TRBV7-2
d_gene: NA
abundance: few
j_gene: TRBJ2-7
CDR3nt: TGTGCCAGCAGCTCCAGCGGGTTTAGCTCCTACGAGCAGTACTTC
CDR3aa: CASSSSGFSSYEQYF

v_gene: TRBV18
d_gene: NA
abundance: NA
j_gene: TRBJ1-1
CDR3nt: TGTGCCAGCTCACCACCGGGCAGGGGACGCGGTGAAGCTTTCTTT
CDR3aa: CASSPPGRGRGEAFF

v_gene: TRBV19
d_gene: NA
abundance: NA
j_gene: TRBJ1-6
CDR3nt: TGTGCCAGTAGTATTCCGTCTACCAACCTCCATTCACCCCTCCACTTT
CDR3aa: CASSIPSTNLHSPLHF

v_gene: TRBV7-8
d_gene: NA
abundance: NA
j_gene: TRBJ2-1
CDR3nt: TGTGCCAGCAGGCAGTCCAGGGGCATCTCCTACAATGAGCAGTTCTTC
CDR3aa: CASRQSRGISYNEQFF

v_gene: TRBV28
d_gene: TRBD1
abundance: once
j_gene: TRBJ1-1
CDR3nt: TGTGCCAGCAGTTTACCAAGTGGGACAGGCTTACGAGCTTTCTTT
CDR3aa: CASSLPSGTGLRAFF

v_gene: TRBV7-6
d_gene: TRBD1
abundance: NA
j_gene: TRBJ2-7
CDR3nt: TGTGCCAGCAGCTTAGAGGGGGCAGGGGAGCAGTACTTC
CDR3aa: CASSLEGAGEQYF

v_gene: TRBV15
d_gene: NA
abundance: NA
j_gene: TRBJ2-7
CDR3nt: TGTGCCACCAGCAGAGACTTCTACGAGCAGTACTTC
CDR3aa: CATSRDFYEQYF

v_gene: TRBV9
d_gene: TRBD2
abundance: NA
j_gene: TRBJ2-7
CDR3nt: TGTGCCAGCAGCGTAAGCGGGGGCAACGAGCAGTACTTC
CDR3aa: CASSVSGGNEQYF

v_gene: TRBV4-1
d_gene: TRBD2
abundance: NA
j_gene: TRBJ2-5
CDR3nt: TGCGCCAGCAGCCACCCTGGACTAGCGGGGGGGCCGAATCTAGAGACCCAGTACTTC
CDR3aa: CASSHPGLAGGPNLETQYF

v_gene: TRBV15
d_gene: NA
abundance: once
j_gene: TRBJ1-5
CDR3nt: TGTGCCACCAGCGGGTGGACAGTACTTAGCAATCAGCCCCAGCATTTT
CDR3aa: CATSGWTVLSNQPQHF

v_gene: TRBV6-6
d_gene: NA
abundance: NA
j_gene: TRBJ2-7
CDR3nt: TGTGCCAGCAGTTACTCGCAGGGCTTCACCTACGAGCAGTACTTC
CDR3aa: CASSYSQGFTYEQYF

v_gene: TRBV28
d_gene: TRBD1
abundance: NA
j_gene: TRBJ2-7
CDR3nt: TGTGCCAGCAGTTGGGACAGGGTCTTAGGCGAGCAGTACTTC
CDR3aa: CASSWDRVLGEQYF

v_gene: TRBV29-1
d_gene: NA
abundance: once
j_gene: TRBJ2-7
CDR3nt: TGCAGCGTCGATTCCGGGACACCGACCTACGAGCAGTACTTC
CDR3aa: CSVDSGTPTYEQYF

v_gene: TRBV4-3
d_gene: TRBD2
abundance: NA
j_gene: TRBJ2-7
CDR3nt: TGCGCCAGCAGCCAACGGCTAGCGGAAGACTACGAGCAGTACTTC
CDR3aa: CASSQRLAEDYEQYF

v_gene: TRBV7-9
d_gene: TRBD1
abundance: once
j_gene: TRBJ1-1
CDR3nt: TGTGCCAGCAGCGTCGGGACAGGGTTGAACACTGAAGCTTTCTTT
CDR3aa: CASSVGTGLNTEAFF

v_gene: TRBV4-3
d_gene: NA
abundance: NA
j_gene: TRBJ1-2
CDR3nt: TGCGCCAGCAGCCAAGAGAGGGAGGGCGACTATGGCTACACCTTC
CDR3aa: CASSQEREGDYGYTF